The 20 T cell receptor beta chains presented below share a single source sample, sequenced in a study of blood T cell repertoires in COVID-19 (TCRdb year 2020). Preparation of the library involved the immunoSEQ multiplex PCR assay. TCRdb took over this immuneACCESS table, retaining in-frame rearrangements with V and J assigned. Such tables are incomplete; in checked studies, under half of the missing clones stem from an unresolved V gene, and the remainder is unexplained. This sample lists fewer than 200,000 clones; around two thirds were detected once. Of the sample, 3% is held by the ten largest clones. The sequenced material came from peripheral blood. The source is a woman of 80 years or more with acute or convalescent COVID-19.

This clone was seen a few times. Here the CDR3 DNA reads TGTGCCAGCGTCCTAGGGGGGGATCAGCCCCAGCATTTT. This translates into CASVLGGDQPQHF. The chain joins TRBV6-6 to TRBJ1-5; D is possibly TRBD1 (6 bases). Trimming left V 8 bases short and J 5 bases short, with 13 bases between. Germline V gene data show CDR1 as MNHNY and CDR2 as SVGAGI (reference sequence). The CDR3 has 13 amino acids.

The chain is built from TRBV16 and TRBJ2-7; the match to TRBD2 covers 7 bases. The germline V gene encodes CDR1 KGHSY and CDR2 FQNENV. Germline trimming cut 2 bases from V and 3 bases from J; bases unmatched to any gene: 7. This CDR3 is 15 amino acids long. CDR3 protein: CASSQDSSGHYEQYF. In DNA form, the CDR3 reads TGTGCCAGCAGCCAAGATTCTAGCGGCCACTACGAGCAGTACTTC.

The chain carries TRBV7-8 and TRBJ1-5; the match to TRBD1 covers 8 bases. The germline gives CDR1 SGHVS, CDR2 FQNEAQ. The V gene end was trimmed by 5 bases and the J gene end by 0 bases; junction bases not matched to a gene: 6. The CDR3 consists of 16 residues. CDR3 loop: CASSTWTGYSNQPQHF. The CDR3, as DNA: TGTGCCAGCAGCACCTGGACAGGGTATAGCAATCAGCCCCAGCATTTT.

This clone was seen once. The V gene is TRBV6-6, the J gene TRBJ1-4, with D perhaps matching TRBD1 (6 bases). Trimming stripped 5 bases from V and 7 bases from J, with 14 bases between. CDR1 is MNHNY and CDR2 is SVGAGI in the germline V gene (reference sequence). The CDR3 covers 14 residues. The CDR3 loop is CASSPTGSVEKLFF. The CDR3 DNA sequence: TGTGCCAGCAGTCCAACAGGGAGTGTTGAAAAACTGTTTTTT.

The sample holds a few counts of this clone. The chain has TRBV7-9 and TRBJ2-7; a weak D match, TRBD2 (6 bases). The length of the CDR3 is 16 residues. Trimming cost V 1 base and J 3 bases, with 16 bases left between them. Germline V gene lookup returns CDR1 SEHNR and CDR2 FQNEAQ (reference sequence). CDR3 sequence: CASSLEGGPLFYEQYF. In DNA, the CDR3 is TGTGCCAGCAGCTTAGAAGGAGGGCCTTTATTCTACGAGCAGTACTTC.

The chain couples TRBV9 to TRBJ2-7, with TRBD1 as a possible D gene (6 bases). The CDR3 totals 18 residues. The germline V and J ends were trimmed by 5 bases and 1 base, with 25 bases remaining between them. CDR1 and CDR2 from the germline V gene are SGDLS and YYNGEE. The CDR3 DNA sequence: TGTGCCAGCAGTCCCGGCCCTATTACAGGGTATTTATCCTACGAGCAGTACTTC. Translation: CASSPGPITGYLSYEQYF.

This chain links TRBV2 with TRBJ2-5; 7 bases agree with TRBD1. This CDR3 contains 13 residues. J gave up 4 bases and V 5 bases, and 4 bases lay outside the gene matches. Germline V CDR1 and CDR2: SNHLY, FYNNEI. CDR3 sequence: CASSINRGETQYF. The CDR3 DNA reads TGTGCCAGCAGTATCAACAGGGGAGAGACCCAGTACTTC.

This clone was observed a few times. The V gene is TRBV27, the J gene TRBJ2-3; unclear D gene. The CDR3 runs to 13 residues. V was pared by 0 bases and J by 4 bases, with 5 bases between. In germline, CDR1 is MNHEY, CDR2 SMNVEV (reference sequence). CDR3 in DNA: TGTGCCAGCAGTTTATCTTCAGCAGATACGCAGTATTTT. The encoded protein is CASSLSSADTQYF.

V is TRBV28 and J is TRBJ2-7; 12 bases line up with TRBD2. With V trimmed by 5 bases and J by 2 bases, 4 bases remained unmatched. CDR3 length equals 15 residues. The germline gives CDR1 MDHEN, CDR2 SYDVKM. The CDR3: CASSGTSGFAYEQYF. CDR3 coding DNA: TGTGCCAGCAGTGGGACTAGCGGGTTTGCCTACGAGCAGTACTTC. The full variable domain, with the rest looked up from reference TRBV28 and TRBJ2-7, is DVKVTQSSRYLVKRTGEKVFLECVQDMDHENMFWYRQDPGLGLRLIYFSYDVKMKEKGDIPEGYSVSREKKERFSLILESASTNQTSMYLCASSGTSGFAYEQYFGPGTRLTVT.

This sequence joins TRBV13 and TRBJ2-3; D uncertain. The germline V gene encodes CDR1 PRHDT and CDR2 FYEKMQ (reference sequence). The V gene lost 5 bases and the J gene lost 1 base, with 7 bases spanning the gap. This CDR3 is built from 13 residues. CDR3 bases: TGTGCCAGCAGCGCGGCCCGCACAGATACGCAGTATTTT. Amino acids: CASSAARTDTQYF.

This clone has a handful of counts. This rearrangement joins TRBV6-5 to TRBJ2-5; maybe TRBD2 (5 bases). The CDR3 covers 14 residues. V lost 5 bases and J lost 0, with 10 bases in between. Germline V lookup: CDR1 MNHEY, CDR2 SVGAGI. The CDR3 loop reads CASSRGPDQETQYF. CDR3 in DNA: TGTGCCAGCAGTCGCGGGCCTGACCAAGAGACCCAGTACTTC.

This clone has only a few counts. The genes are TRBV5-1 and TRBJ1-2; 8 nucleotides agree with TRBD1. This CDR3 contains 15 residues. Germline-derived CDR1 and CDR2 are SGHRS and YFSETQ. The V gene end was trimmed by 4 bases and the J gene end by 7 bases; junction bases not matched to a gene: 12. The CDR3 spells CASSQPTGELGGYTF. CDR3 DNA sequence: TGCGCCAGCAGCCAGCCGACAGGGGAACTCGGTGGCTACACCTTC. Variable domain in full (rest from reference TRBV5-1 and TRBJ1-2): KAGVTQTPRYLIKTRGQQVTLSCSPISGHRSVSWYQQTPGQGLQFLFEYFSETQRNKGNFPGRFSGRQFSNSRSEMNVSTLELGDSALYLCASSQPTGELGGYTFGSGTRLTVV.

This clone was recorded only once. The chain combines TRBV7-9 with TRBJ2-5; TRBD1 agrees at 7 bases. V trimming: 6 bases; J trimming: 3 bases; junction bases outside the gene matches: 7. CDR1 is SEHNR and CDR2 is FQNEAQ in the germline V gene (reference sequence). The CDR3 is made up of 14 amino acids. CDR3: CASRQPDRKETQYF. The CDR3 coding sequence is TGTGCCAGCAGGCAACCGGACAGGAAAGAGACCCAGTACTTC.

The chain employs TRBV7-3 and TRBJ2-7; TRBD2 matches 8 bases. Trimming took 2 bases from V and 3 from J; bases not matched to a gene: 6. Germline CDR1 SGHTA, CDR2 FQGTGA. The CDR3 has 15 residues. The CDR3 nucleotides read TGTGCCAGCAGCTTACAGTCGGGAGGGGTCTACGAGCAGTACTTC. Residues: CASSLQSGGVYEQYF. The full variable domain, rest sourced from reference TRBV7-3 and TRBJ2-7, is GAGVSQTPSNKVTEKGKYVELRCDPISGHTALYWYRQSLGQGPEFLIYFQGTGAADDSGLPNDRFFAVRPEGSVSTLKIQRTERGDSAVYLCASSLQSGGVYEQYFGPGTRLTVT.

The chain carries TRBV3-1 (or the pseudogene TRBV3-2) and TRBJ1-2, with 10 bases lining up with TRBD1. Germline CDR1 reads LGHDT; CDR2 reads YNNKEL (reference sequence). J lost 4 bases, V lost 4 bases, and 3 bases had no gene match. The CDR3 length is 14 residues. Here the CDR3 reads CASSPGQGTYGYTF. In DNA, the CDR3 is TGTGCCAGCAGCCCGGGACAGGGGACCTATGGCTACACCTTC.

The V and J genes are TRBV27 and TRBJ1-3; 12 bases fit TRBD1. From germline, CDR1 is MNHEY and CDR2 SMNVEV (reference sequence). CDR3 length: 17 amino acids. V lost 5 bases, J lost 4 bases, and 9 bases stayed unmatched. The CDR3 here is CASSPTGTGGAGNTIYF. The CDR3 DNA sequence: TGTGCCAGCAGTCCGACCGGGACAGGGGGCGCAGGAAACACCATATATTTT.

The rearrangement links TRBV18 to TRBJ2-7; possible D gene TRBD2, 6 bases. Germline CDR1 reads KGHSH; CDR2 reads LQKENI. The CDR3 covers 15 residues. V shed 4 bases and J shed 4 bases, with 17 bases lying between them. The DNA of the CDR3 is TGTGCCAGCTCACGTGCGGACGGGAGCCGATACGAGCAGTACTTC. Protein: CASSRADGSRYEQYF.

The chain is built from TRBV5-1 and TRBJ2-7; 10 nucleotides agree with TRBD2. CDR1 and CDR2 from the germline V gene are SGHRS and YFSETQ. V trimming: 0 bases; J trimming: 0 bases; junction bases outside the gene matches: 6. The CDR3 sequence is 17 residues long. In DNA, the CDR3 is TGCGCCAGCAGCTTGGATGGGACTAGCGCCCTCTCCTACGAGCAGTACTTC. It specifies CASSLDGTSALSYEQYF.

The J gene is TRBJ2-1, the V gene TRBV7-3; unclear D gene. The germline CDR1 and CDR2 sequences are SGHTA and FQGTGA. The CDR3 is 14 amino acids. Trimming took 2 bases from V and 7 from J, leaving 12 bases between them. CDR3 protein: CASSLRQARNEQFF. The DNA for the CDR3 is TGTGCCAGCAGCTTACGGCAGGCTCGGAATGAGCAGTTCTTC.

The chain links TRBV10-3 to TRBJ2-1, with 10 bases lining up with TRBD2. The germline CDR1 and CDR2 sequences are ENHRY and SYGVKD. V dropped 7 bases and J dropped 8; count of bases not matched to a gene: 5. This CDR3 has 13 residues. This chain's CDR3 is CAITSGSLDEQFF. Written as DNA, the CDR3 is TGTGCCATCACTAGCGGGAGTTTAGATGAGCAGTTCTTC.